This entry is about one TCR beta chain. Its antigen is not identified. MiXCR, run by TCRdb on the reads, gives a single entry per CDR3 protein. The profile shows some 300,000 distinct CDR3 sequences, around 10% of them singletons. The data are from a study of T cell repertoires in cytomegalovirus infection. Study findings and constraints: Totalled public TCR beta family frequency picked out people who carried CMV plus the relevant HLA.

From germline, CDR1 is SEHNR and CDR2 FQNEAQ (reference sequence). CDR3 length: 14 residues. V gave up 5 bases and J gave up 5 bases; unmatched junction bases: 6. This TCR was recovered from a human donor in good health (CMV status not recorded). Some clones in this sample may be carry-over from other donors' samples. Sequenced sample: PBMCs. V gene TRBV7-9 combines with J gene TRBJ2-1, with 7 bases fitting TRBD2. This CDR3 reads CASSPAGRNNEQFF. Written as DNA, the CDR3 is TGTGCCAGCAGCCCGGCCGGGAGGAACAATGAGCAGTTCTTC.